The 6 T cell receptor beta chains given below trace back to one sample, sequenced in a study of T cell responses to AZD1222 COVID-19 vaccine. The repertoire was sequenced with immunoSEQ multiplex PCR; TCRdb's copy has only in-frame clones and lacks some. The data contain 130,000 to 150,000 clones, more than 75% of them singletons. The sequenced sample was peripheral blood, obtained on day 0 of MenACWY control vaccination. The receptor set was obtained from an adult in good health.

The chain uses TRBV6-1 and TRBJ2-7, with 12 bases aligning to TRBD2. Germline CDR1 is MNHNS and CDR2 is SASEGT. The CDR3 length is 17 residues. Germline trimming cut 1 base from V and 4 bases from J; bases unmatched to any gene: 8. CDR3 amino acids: CASSEGLASGGVYEQYV. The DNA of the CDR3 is TGTGCCAGCAGTGAAGGGTTAGCTAGCGGGGGGGTGTACGAGCAGTACGTC.

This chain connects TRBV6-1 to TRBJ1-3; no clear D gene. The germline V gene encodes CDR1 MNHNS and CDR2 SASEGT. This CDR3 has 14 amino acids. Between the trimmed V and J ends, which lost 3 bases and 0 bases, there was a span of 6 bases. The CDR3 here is CASSEGNSGNTIYF. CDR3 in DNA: TGTGCCAGCAGTGAGGGAAACTCTGGAAACACCATATATTTT.

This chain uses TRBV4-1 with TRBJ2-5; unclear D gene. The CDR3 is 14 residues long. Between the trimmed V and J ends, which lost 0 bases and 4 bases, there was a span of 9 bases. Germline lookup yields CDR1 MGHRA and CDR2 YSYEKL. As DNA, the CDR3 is TGCGCCAGCAGCCAAGATAGGCTCGGAGAGACCCAGTACTTC. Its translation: CASSQDRLGETQYF.

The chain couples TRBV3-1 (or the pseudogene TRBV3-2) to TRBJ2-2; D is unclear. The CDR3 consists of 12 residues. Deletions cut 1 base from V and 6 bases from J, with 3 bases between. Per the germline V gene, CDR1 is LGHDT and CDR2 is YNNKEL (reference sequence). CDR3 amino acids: CASSQGPGELFF. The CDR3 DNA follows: TGTGCCAGCAGCCAAGGTCCCGGGGAGCTGTTTTTT.

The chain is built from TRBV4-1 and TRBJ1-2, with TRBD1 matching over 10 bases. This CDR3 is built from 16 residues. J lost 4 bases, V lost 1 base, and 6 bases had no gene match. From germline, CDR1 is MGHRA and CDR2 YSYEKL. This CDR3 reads CASSQAQTGGSYGYTF. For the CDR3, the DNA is TGCGCCAGCAGCCAAGCCCAGACAGGGGGCAGCTATGGCTACACCTTC.

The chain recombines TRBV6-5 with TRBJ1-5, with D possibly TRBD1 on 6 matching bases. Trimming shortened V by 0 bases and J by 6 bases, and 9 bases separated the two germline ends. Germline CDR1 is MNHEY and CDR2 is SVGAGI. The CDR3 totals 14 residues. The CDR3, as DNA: TGTGCCAGCAGTTACTCAGGGGGTGGTCAGCCCCAGCATTTT. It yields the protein CASSYSGGGQPQHF.